Following are 7 T cell receptor beta chains from one sample sequenced in a study of human T cells and chemical hapten exposure. One entry per CDR3 protein results from TCRdb running MiXCR on the RACE reads. The repertoire holds fewer than 95,000 distinct CDR3 sequences, about 10% seen once, with roughly 2.2% in the top ten. The sample's time point: patch test 1, 2 weeks after DPC sensitization. Treatment reported: therapeutic diphenylcyclopropenone sensitization with weekly scalp DPC. The sequencing here drew on whole blood, taken in connection with sensitization to the hapten diphenylcyclopropenone (DPC). These receptors all stem from a middle-aged man with alopecia areata. Some clones in this sample may be carry-over from other donors' samples.

V usage is TRBV12-3 or TRBV12-4 and J usage is TRBJ2-2; D uncertain. Trimming removed 10 bases at V and 0 bases at J, with 15 bases between. The CDR3 covers 15 residues. The CDR3 loop is CATLGKVTNTGELFF. Here the CDR3 DNA reads TGTGCCACCCTGGGAAAAGTCACGAACACCGGGGAGCTGTTTTTT.

The V and J genes are TRBV12-3 or TRBV12-4 and TRBJ2-3; either TRBD1 or TRBD2 may supply D (6 bases each). The CDR3 sequence is 15 residues long. V was shortened by 7 bases and J by 5 bases, with 19 bases between the two germline ends. The CDR3, as DNA: TGTGCCAGCAACTCCCTCGGGGGCCTGGAAGATACGCAGTATTTT. Translating it yields CASNSLGGLEDTQYF.

This clonotype has just a few counts. An end of the junction differs from the germline gene, which may be a read error. The genes are TRBV29-1 and TRBJ2-5; 10 bases are a match to TRBD2. This CDR3 spans 13 amino acids. CDR1 is SQVTM, CDR2 ANQGSEA, per germline. Written as DNA, the CDR3 is TGCAGCGTTGAGGCCCTAGCGGGAGAGGCCCAGTACTTC. It specifies CSVEALAGEAQYF. Drawing the rest from reference TRBV29-1 and TRBJ2-5, the complete variable domain is SAVISQKPSRDICQRGTSLTIQCQVDSQVTMMFWYRQQPGQSLTLIATANQGSEATYESGFVIDKFPISRPNLTFSTLTVSNMSPEDSSIYLCSVEALAGEAQYFGPGTRLLVL.

The chain joins TRBV2 to TRBJ2-3; D not certain. Per the germline V gene, CDR1 is SNHLY and CDR2 is FYNNEI. Between the trimmed V and J ends, which lost 3 bases and 0 bases, there was a span of 7 bases. This CDR3 is built from 14 residues. CDR3 sequence reads: CASSEIRSTDTQYF. The CDR3 nucleotides are TGTGCCAGCAGTGAGATAAGGAGCACAGATACGCAGTATTTT.

This clonotype has a handful of counts. V gene TRBV12-3 or TRBV12-4 combines with J gene TRBJ1-2; weak D call: TRBD1 (6 bases). The CDR3 is 14 amino acids. Trimming left V 5 bases short and J 4 bases short, with 14 bases between. This chain's CDR3 is CASSRGGLTYGYTF. The CDR3 bases are TGTGCCAGCAGTCGAGGGGGGCTAACCTATGGCTACACCTTC.

This sequence joins TRBV29-1 and TRBJ2-3; 7 nucleotides match TRBD2. CDR3 length: 14 residues. V dropped 4 bases and J dropped 3; count of bases not matched to a gene: 7. CDR1 is SQVTM, CDR2 ANQGSEA, per germline. CDR3 loop: CSVVSSGFTDTQYF. The CDR3 region has the DNA TGCAGCGTTGTCAGTAGCGGGTTTACAGATACGCAGTATTTT.

This clonotype was observed at least ten times. V and J are TRBV12-3 or TRBV12-4 and TRBJ1-2, with D possibly TRBD1 on 5 matching bases. V was pared by 4 bases and J by 4 bases, with 13 bases between. The length of the CDR3 is 14 residues. This chain's CDR3 is CASSSPGAGYGYTF. CDR3 bases: TGTGCCAGCAGTTCCCCTGGGGCGGGCTATGGCTACACCTTC.